This T cell receptor beta chain derives from a study of OX40 agonist ivuxolimab in advanced cancers. Concerning the study at large: Ivuxolimab was a fully human IgG2 agonistic monoclonal antibody targeting the costimulatory receptor OX40 (CD134). Partial responses occurred in three dose-escalation patients, of whom one had hepatocellular carcinoma and two had cutaneous melanoma. Of the 50 to 55 patients in dose escalation, about 20 had hepatocellular carcinoma, approximately 15 had melanoma, 9 had renal cell carcinoma and 9 had head and neck cancer. Peripheral TCRbeta sequencing was intended to test whether TCR sequence diversity was altered and clonal T-cell expansion was caused by ivuxolimab. The paper reports the monotherapy dose-escalation portion (N = 52 patients) of the phase I ivuxolimab trial. Intravenous ivuxolimab was administered to patients every 2 weeks at six dose levels: 0.01, 0.1, 0.3, 1.5, 3 and 10 mg/kg. Prior anti-PD-1, anti-PD-L1 or anti-CTLA-4 therapy was permitted, and checkpoint inhibitors had been received by 40% to 50% of dose-escalation patients. The dose-escalation cohort was about 86% male with a mean age of roughly 62 years, ranging from roughly 20 to 80.

To sequence the TCRbeta CDR3 region, genomic DNA was isolated from the sorted cells. TCRbeta CDR3 regions were sequenced using the immunoSEQ Assay. Imported from immuneACCESS, the table was reduced by TCRdb to in-frame sequences with V and J called. These copies leave out some clones; in studies compared against another copy, an unresolved V gene accounts for under half, and the cause of the remainder is not known. In this sample the table shows tens of thousands of clones, 70% to 85% of which occur a single time. The top ten clones comprise about 8.1% of the sample. To note about this clone: The clone's antigen remains unknown. Base-call qualities are not available, and no considerably larger clone is one nucleotide away.

The paper as a whole reports these results and caveats: After ivuxolimab, more expanded clones were found on average in CD8+ T cells than in CD4+ T cells. Antigen specificity was not determined for the clonally expanded peripheral T cells. In partial responders in the 0.1-3.0 mg/kg groups, normalized peripheral clonal expansion was found to be among the lowest, especially among CD8+ T cells. Clonal expansion of both CD4+ and CD8+ blood T cells was observed from baseline to week 6 at doses 0.1 to 3.0 mg/kg. Low levels of normalized T-cell clonal expansion were also seen in some nonresponding patients.

Patients with autoimmune disease history or receiving systemic immunosuppression were excluded from the trial. Peripheral blood for TCR sequencing was collected from all dose cohorts at baseline, on cycle 4 day 1, and on cycle 7 day 1. Samples were obtained from an open-label, multicenter, first-in-human phase I dose-escalation trial of ivuxolimab. Adults with locally advanced or metastatic head and neck squamous cell, hepatocellular, melanoma or renal cell carcinoma were enrolled in the trial. Before TCR sequencing, CD4+ and CD8+ T cells were separately sorted from peripheral blood. Including the terminal cysteine and phenylalanine, the CDR3 comprises 15 residues. Here the CDR3 DNA is all that survives: 45 bases in frame from base 1. CDR1 is given as MNHNS and CDR2 as SASEGT, both from the germline V gene. V is clipped by 1 base and J by 2 bases, and the sequence between their germline boundaries is 12 bases long.

This specimen consisted of CD4+ or CD8+ T cells sorted from blood, obtained in a trial of the OX40 agonist ivuxolimab. The receptor chain draws on TRBV6-1 and TRBJ2-7; TRBD2 is possibly the D segment (6 matching bases). The receptor comes from an adult with an advanced solid tumor such as melanoma, head and neck, liver or kidney cancer. The CDR3 protein: CASSEGGSGTYEQYF. The DNA sequence is given as TGTGCCAGCAGTGAAGGAGGTAGCGGAACCTACGAGCAGTACTTC.